Below are 4 T cell receptor beta chains sequenced from a single sample in a study of T cells in women clearing cervical HPV infection. TCRdb's table, derived via immunoSEQ multiplex PCR, lists solely in-frame clones and lacks some. The sample table sets out fewer than 40,000 clones. Source material: blood buffy coat. The receptor source for this set is a woman between 18 and 69 years old with a cervical HPV16 infection that either progressed to CIN3+ or cleared (not recorded which).

The CDR3 region is CSARAGGRYNEQFF. CDR3 DNA (partial): TGCAGTGCTAGGGCTGGCGGGAGATACAATGAG. The genes are TRBV20-1 and TRBJ2-1, with TRBD2 matching over 7 bases. The read terminates 3 residues ahead of where the CDR3 ends, so the germline J gene completes it. The trim removed 3 bases at V and 4 bases at J, leaving 6 bases unmatched. Germline values: CDR1 DFQATT, CDR2 SNEGSKA (reference sequence). This CDR3 region has 14 residues.

With regard to this clone: The read gets to within 3 residues of the CDR3 end, and the germline J gene fills in the rest. The V gene is TRBV4-2, the J gene TRBJ1-6; the D gene is possibly TRBD1 (5 bases). This CDR3 comprises 20 residues. Germline assignment: CDR1 LGHNA and CDR2 YNFKEQ. Trimming shortened V by 0 bases and J by 7 bases, and 25 bases separated the two germline ends. The sequenced CDR3 bases are TGTGCCAGCAGCCAAGATGAGGTCCGACAGAGGAGAGGTGGAAATTCACCC. Protein: CASSQDEVRQRRGGNSP. Given in full, the CDR3 is CASSQDEVRQRRGGNSPLHF.

As to this clone: Read sequence stops 3 residues before the CDR3 end, and the germline J gene provides the missing end. V usage is TRBV6-1 and J usage is TRBJ2-7, with TRBD1 identical over 11 bases. Germline V gene sequence: CDR1 MNHNS, CDR2 SASEGT. Germline trimming cut 4 bases from V and 3 bases from J; bases unmatched to any gene: 5. This CDR3 is 15 amino acids long. The part of the CDR3 DNA that was read is TGTGCCAGCAGTGCCCGAGGGACAGGGGGCTACGAG. It encodes CASSARGTGGYE. The complete CDR3 protein is CASSARGTGGYEQYF.

Of note for this clone: The observed sequence ends 3 residues before the CDR3 terminus, with the missing tail filled in from the germline J gene. The chain joins TRBV19 to TRBJ2-5; 10 bases match TRBD2. Per germline, CDR1 LNHDA and CDR2 SQIVND (reference sequence). The CDR3 has 15 amino acids. V trimming: 5 bases; J trimming: 6 bases; junction bases outside the gene matches: 9. CDR3 region: CASSFQLAGPQTQYF. The sequenced part of the CDR3 DNA is TGTGCCAGTAGTTTTCAACTAGCGGGGCCGCAGACC. The full variable domain, completed using reference TRBV19 and TRBJ2-5, is DGGITQSPKYLFRKEGQNVTLSCEQNLNHDAMYWYRQDPGQGLRLIYYSQIVNDFQKGDIAEGYSVSREKKESFPLTVTSAQKNPTAFYLCASSFQLAGPQTQYFGPGTRLLVL.